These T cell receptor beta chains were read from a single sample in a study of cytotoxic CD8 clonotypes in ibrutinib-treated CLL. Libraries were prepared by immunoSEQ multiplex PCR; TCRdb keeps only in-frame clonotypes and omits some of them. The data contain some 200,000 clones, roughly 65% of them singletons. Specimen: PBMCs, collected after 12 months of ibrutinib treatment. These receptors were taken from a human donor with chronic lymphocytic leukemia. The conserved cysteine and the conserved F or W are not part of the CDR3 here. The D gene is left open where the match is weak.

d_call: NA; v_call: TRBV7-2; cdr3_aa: ASSLVSVAGTDTQY
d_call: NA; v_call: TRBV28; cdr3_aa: ASSSPADTTGELF
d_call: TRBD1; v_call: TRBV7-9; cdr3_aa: ASSSDRGETQY
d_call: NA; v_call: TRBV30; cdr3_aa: AWTSGSTDTQY
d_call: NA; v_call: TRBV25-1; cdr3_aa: ASSQGSQY
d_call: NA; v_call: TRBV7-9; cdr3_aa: ASSLGHPNEKLF
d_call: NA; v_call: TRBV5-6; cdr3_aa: ASSSRGSMNEQF
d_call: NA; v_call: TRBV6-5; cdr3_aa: ASSWQFGETQY
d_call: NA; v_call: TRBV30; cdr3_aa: AWSVRRPGGSPLH
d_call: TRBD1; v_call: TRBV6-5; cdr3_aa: ASSLRDSQEAF
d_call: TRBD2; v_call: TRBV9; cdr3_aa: ASSVSGGLQETQY
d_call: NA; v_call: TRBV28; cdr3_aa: ASSFVQTPLSYT
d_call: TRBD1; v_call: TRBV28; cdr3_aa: AIAPTGGYEQY
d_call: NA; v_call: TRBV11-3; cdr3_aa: ASSLQFSGANVLT
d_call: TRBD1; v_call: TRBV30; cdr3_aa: AWTTGTGIYTQY
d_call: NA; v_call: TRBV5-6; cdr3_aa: ASSFRDRDTGELF
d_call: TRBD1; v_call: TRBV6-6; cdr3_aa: ASRPAGTGTSNGYT
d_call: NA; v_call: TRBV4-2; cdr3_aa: ASSQDGREQY
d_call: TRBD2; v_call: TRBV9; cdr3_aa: ASSVSPAGAKGEQF
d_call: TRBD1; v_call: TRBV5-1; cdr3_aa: ASSGTGVRY
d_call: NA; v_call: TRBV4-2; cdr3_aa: ASSQEMASYNEQF
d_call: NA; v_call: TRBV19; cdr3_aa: ATRDYLSQPQH
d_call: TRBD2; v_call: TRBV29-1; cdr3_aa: SVGTRLAAYNEQF